Listed here are 3 T cell receptor beta chains from one sample, sequenced in a study of blood T cell repertoires in COVID-19. TCRdb's copy holds only in-frame clones and misses some; the assay was immunoSEQ multiplex PCR. The table has roughly 280,000 clones, over 80% seen once. Sequencing was carried out using peripheral blood. The receptors come from a man aged 60 to 69 who had recovered from COVID-19.

This chain connects TRBV28 to TRBJ2-3, with 8 bases identical to TRBD1. J gave up 1 base and V 5 bases, and 5 bases lay outside the gene matches. Germline-derived CDR1 and CDR2 are MDHEN and SYDVKM. The CDR3 runs 15 residues. CDR3: CASSSPGQGTDTQYF. In DNA, the CDR3 is TGTGCCAGCAGTAGTCCGGGACAGGGCACAGATACGCAGTATTTT.

V is TRBV3-1 (or the pseudogene TRBV3-2) and J is TRBJ2-5, with TRBD2 matching over 8 bases. This CDR3 comprises 14 residues. CDR1 is LGHDT, CDR2 YNNKEL, per germline (reference sequence). Trimming cost V 6 bases and J 8 bases; bases outside gene matches: 11. CDR3 protein: CASRLRGDPGTQYF. CDR3 DNA sequence: TGTGCCAGCAGGCTGCGGGGGGACCCAGGTACCCAGTACTTC.

The chain joins TRBV9 to TRBJ2-3, with TRBD2 matching 12 bases. The CDR3 consists of 16 residues. Trimming removed 1 base from V and 2 bases from J; junction bases left unmatched: 2. Per the germline V gene, CDR1 is SGDLS and CDR2 is YYNGEE. CDR3 nucleotide sequence: TGTGCCAGCAGCGTAACTAGCGGGGGGCTCACAGATACGCAGTATTTT. The encoded protein is CASSVTSGGLTDTQYF.